The 14 T cell receptor beta chains below were found in one sample sequenced in a study of blood T cell repertoires in COVID-19. Assay used: immunoSEQ multiplex PCR; TCRdb lists only in-frame clones, some missing. The sample shows a few hundred thousand clones, around nine tenths of them seen only once. The sample comprised peripheral blood. Every receptor here comes from a woman aged 70-85 years with active or convalescent COVID-19.

The CDR3 nucleotides are TGTGCCAGCAGCCCGCGGACTAGCGGGGGGGCAAACAATGAGCAGTTCTTC. Translating it yields CASSPRTSGGANNEQFF. This sequence joins TRBV9 and TRBJ2-1; TRBD2 matches 15 bases. CDR3 size: 17 residues. Germline CDR1 is SGDLS and CDR2 is YYNGEE. V lost 4 bases and J lost 5; bases outside the gene matches: 7.

The chain has TRBV5-1 and TRBJ1-2; a possible D gene is TRBD1 (5 bases). The CDR3 has 13 residues. V was shortened by 7 bases and J by 3 bases, with 13 bases between the two germline ends. Germline-derived CDR1 and CDR2 are SGHRS and YFSETQ. The DNA for the CDR3 is TGCGCCAGCTCGTTGGGGGGAGACTATGGCTACACCTTC. Translation: CASSLGGDYGYTF.

The chain joins TRBV10-3 to TRBJ1-5, with 10 bases identical to TRBD1. The germline gives CDR1 ENHRY, CDR2 SYGVKD. Trimming removed 1 base from V and 5 bases from J; junction bases left unmatched: 2. The CDR3 has 15 residues. The CDR3: CAISEWDRGDQPQHF. In nucleotides, the CDR3 is TGTGCCATCAGTGAGTGGGACAGGGGCGATCAGCCCCAGCATTTT.

The J gene is TRBJ1-5, the V gene TRBV19; D is possibly TRBD1 (5 bases). The CDR3 spans 15 residues. V was trimmed by 6 bases and J by 5 bases, leaving 17 bases between them. Germline V gene data show CDR1 as LNHDA and CDR2 as SQIVND (reference sequence). The CDR3 region has the DNA TGTGCCAGTAGGACCCAGGGTGTTGCCCATCAGCCCCAGCATTTT. Translating gives CASRTQGVAHQPQHF.

The chain links TRBV3-1 (or the pseudogene TRBV3-2) to TRBJ2-7; D possibly corresponds to TRBD2 (5 bases). Trimming removed 4 bases from V and 4 bases from J, with 17 bases in between. CDR3 size: 15 residues. CDR1 and CDR2 from the germline V gene are LGHDT and YNNKEL (reference sequence). The DNA for the CDR3 is TGTGCCAGCAGCCCAACAACGGGGATGCGGTACGAGCAGTACTTC. It encodes CASSPTTGMRYEQYF.

This chain uses TRBV9 with TRBJ1-1; possibly TRBD1 for D (5 bases). CDR3 size: 13 residues. Trimming left V 4 bases short and J 1 base short, with 8 bases between. Germline lookup yields CDR1 SGDLS and CDR2 YYNGEE. The CDR3 nucleotides read TGTGCCAGCAGCTTTACAGGGAACACTGAAGCTTTCTTT. Its protein is CASSFTGNTEAFF.

Here the CDR3 DNA reads TGCGCCAGCAGCTTGGAGGGACTAGCGGGGATTGAGCAGTTCTTC. Translation: CASSLEGLAGIEQFF. This sequence joins TRBV5-1 and TRBJ2-1, with 13 bases lining up with TRBD2. This CDR3 spans 15 amino acids. V lost 0 bases, J lost 9 bases, and 3 bases stayed unmatched. Germline V lookup: CDR1 SGHRS, CDR2 YFSETQ.

The chain combines TRBV5-6 with TRBJ1-3; D not certain. The germline V and J ends were trimmed by 0 bases and 0 bases, with 4 bases remaining between them. CDR1 and CDR2 (germline): SGHDT, YYEEEE. The CDR3 runs 14 residues. The DNA of the CDR3 is TGTGCCAGCAGCTTGGCCGTCTCTGGAAACACCATATATTTT. It yields the protein CASSLAVSGNTIYF.

The chain links TRBV6-2 or TRBV6-3 to TRBJ2-3; 7 nucleotides line up with TRBD1. The CDR3 loop spans 15 amino acids. V lost 4 bases to trimming and J lost 2 bases; unmatched junction nucleotides: 6. In germline, CDR1 is MNHEY, CDR2 SVGEGT. This CDR3 reads CASSSQGGPTDTQYF. DNA for the CDR3: TGTGCCAGCAGTTCCCAAGGGGGCCCCACAGATACGCAGTATTTT.

This clone appeared once. The V call is TRBV7-2, the J call TRBJ1-2, with D unresolved. Germline CDR1 and CDR2: SGHTA and FQGNSA. V lost 5 bases and J 5 bases, leaving 9 bases between the germline ends. The CDR3 has 12 residues. CDR3 loop: CASSPRGYGYTF. DNA for the CDR3: TGTGCCAGCAGCCCCCGAGGTTATGGCTACACCTTC.

The CDR3 DNA sequence: TGTGCCAGCAGCCCAACAGGGGAAGGGATAGGTGGCTACACCTTC. It codes for CASSPTGEGIGGYTF. The V gene is TRBV7-9, the J gene TRBJ1-2, with 7 nucleotides matching TRBD1. V shed 5 bases, J shed 7 bases, and the junction held 13 bases outside the gene matches. This CDR3 contains 15 residues. The germline V gene has CDR1 SEHNR and CDR2 FQNEAQ (reference sequence).

This clone was found a few times. The genes are TRBV27 and TRBJ1-2, with D unresolved. The CDR3 contains 12 residues. V dropped 4 bases and J dropped 10 bases, with 13 bases sitting between them. Germline loops: CDR1 MNHEY, CDR2 SMNVEV (reference sequence). This CDR3 is CASSSPLQVYTF. The CDR3 DNA is TGTGCCAGCAGTTCCCCACTCCAGGTCTACACCTTC.

This clone was seen only once. The rearrangement links TRBV19 to TRBJ1-2, with no clear D. Germline V CDR1 and CDR2: LNHDA, SQIVND (reference sequence). The CDR3 is made up of 13 amino acids. V was cut by 5 bases and J by 4 bases, with 11 bases left in between. The CDR3 spells CASSPEPGYGYTF. Here the CDR3 DNA reads TGTGCCAGTAGTCCTGAGCCGGGCTATGGCTACACCTTC.

The chain combines TRBV5-6 with TRBJ2-2, with D possibly TRBD1 on 5 matching bases. The V gene's germline CDR1 is SGHDT and CDR2 YYEEEE. Trimming removed 1 base at V and 5 bases at J, with 12 bases between. The CDR3 contains 15 residues. The CDR3 DNA is TGTGCCAGCAGCTTGCGGGTGGGGCGAACCGGGGAGCTGTTTTTT. It translates to CASSLRVGRTGELFF.